This is a list of T cell receptor beta chains from one sample in a study of PD-1 blockade in classical Hodgkin lymphoma. Using immunoSEQ multiplex PCR, the repertoire was profiled, and TCRdb retains in-frame clones only, with some absent. The repertoire includes over 85,000 clones, 90% of them detected once, and under 3.5% sits in the top ten. Sequencing was performed on peripheral blood mononuclear cells (PBMCs), taken before the fourth cycle of nivolumab. Receptors originate from a human donor with classical Hodgkin lymphoma. CDR3s include the opening cysteine and the closing phenylalanine or tryptophan. Only part of the rows carry a size: once, few, many, or a class if the clone is expanded.

V gene: TRBV29-1; clone size: once; J gene: TRBJ2-5; CDR3 protein: CSVGLTGGLQETQYF
V gene: TRBV6-6; clone size: NA; J gene: TRBJ1-1; CDR3 protein: CASSYSRVRDTEAFF
V gene: TRBV5-4; clone size: NA; J gene: TRBJ2-5; CDR3 protein: CASSLGGRQLWETQYF
V gene: TRBV6-5; clone size: NA; J gene: TRBJ1-5; CDR3 protein: CASSTGQFSNQPQHF
V gene: TRBV7-3; clone size: NA; J gene: TRBJ1-6; CDR3 protein: CASSSGQKNSPLHF
V gene: TRBV11-2; clone size: NA; J gene: TRBJ1-6; CDR3 protein: CASSARDRGIGSPLHF
V gene: TRBV2; clone size: NA; J gene: TRBJ2-1; CDR3 protein: CASSELGIRDEQFF
V gene: TRBV4-2; clone size: NA; J gene: TRBJ2-1; CDR3 protein: CASSQRDPRTSGANEQFF
V gene: TRBV30; clone size: NA; J gene: TRBJ1-1; CDR3 protein: CAWGVGVNTEAFF
V gene: TRBV30; clone size: NA; J gene: TRBJ1-1; CDR3 protein: CAWSVGWKNLLSVPMNTEAFF
V gene: TRBV19; clone size: NA; J gene: TRBJ2-3; CDR3 protein: CASSTPGRITDTQYF
V gene: TRBV27; clone size: NA; J gene: TRBJ2-5; CDR3 protein: CASSRLSITTRGTQYF
V gene: TRBV9; clone size: NA; J gene: TRBJ2-7; CDR3 protein: CASSVDGGQYEQYF
V gene: TRBV19; clone size: NA; J gene: TRBJ2-4; CDR3 protein: CASSNFPDSPGNIQYF
V gene: TRBV5-8; clone size: NA; J gene: TRBJ1-2; CDR3 protein: CASSLDGWYGYTF
V gene: TRBV7-2; clone size: NA; J gene: TRBJ2-7; CDR3 protein: CASSLEGLSEQYF
V gene: TRBV5-1; clone size: NA; J gene: TRBJ2-5; CDR3 protein: CASSLSSGGPQETQYF
V gene: TRBV28; clone size: NA; J gene: TRBJ1-2; CDR3 protein: CASSATDRDGYTF
V gene: TRBV11-2; clone size: NA; J gene: TRBJ2-7; CDR3 protein: CASSLVGRGVSEQYF
V gene: TRBV5-1; clone size: NA; J gene: TRBJ2-3; CDR3 protein: CASSLGGVAADTQYF
V gene: TRBV9; clone size: NA; J gene: TRBJ2-2; CDR3 protein: CASSVEVGPTGELFF
V gene: TRBV10-3; clone size: NA; J gene: TRBJ2-5; CDR3 protein: CAIRPTSGVSQETQYF
V gene: TRBV4-3; clone size: NA; J gene: TRBJ1-5; CDR3 protein: CASSHLYQGAQPQHF
V gene: TRBV19; clone size: NA; J gene: TRBJ1-2; CDR3 protein: CASSISGTGSYGYTF
V gene: TRBV7-6; clone size: NA; J gene: TRBJ2-1; CDR3 protein: CASSSDGSSYNEQFF
V gene: TRBV7-2; clone size: once; J gene: TRBJ2-2; CDR3 protein: CASSLQLDRAVGELFF
V gene: TRBV5-1; clone size: NA; J gene: TRBJ2-3; CDR3 protein: CASNRQGVTDTQYF
V gene: TRBV7-8; clone size: NA; J gene: TRBJ2-7; CDR3 protein: CASGGSGAVSYEQYF
V gene: TRBV29-1; clone size: NA; J gene: TRBJ2-7; CDR3 protein: CSVEEGMGGDYEQYF
V gene: TRBV7-6; clone size: once; J gene: TRBJ2-7; CDR3 protein: CASSLVAGVGYEQYF
V gene: TRBV15; clone size: NA; J gene: TRBJ1-2; CDR3 protein: CATSRDGTNYGYTF
V gene: TRBV30; clone size: NA; J gene: TRBJ1-2; CDR3 protein: CAWSRNTVDYGYTF
V gene: TRBV2; clone size: NA; J gene: TRBJ2-5; CDR3 protein: CASSDSSAGTETQYF
V gene: TRBV27; clone size: NA; J gene: TRBJ1-1; CDR3 protein: CASSPWGQEAFF
V gene: TRBV6-5; clone size: NA; J gene: TRBJ2-7; CDR3 protein: CASSPRLGYSYEQYF
V gene: TRBV6-5; clone size: NA; J gene: TRBJ1-5; CDR3 protein: CASSRQGDQPQHF
V gene: TRBV6-6; clone size: NA; J gene: TRBJ1-2; CDR3 protein: CASTNGGQGVSYGYTF
V gene: TRBV7-9; clone size: NA; J gene: TRBJ1-4; CDR3 protein: CASSPGQGEGANEKLFF
V gene: TRBV18; clone size: NA; J gene: TRBJ2-7; CDR3 protein: CASSPQLGAPYEQYF
V gene: TRBV7-3; clone size: NA; J gene: TRBJ1-1; CDR3 protein: CASSRTGTGSTEAFF
V gene: TRBV7-3; clone size: NA; J gene: TRBJ2-1; CDR3 protein: CASSPDGGTSYNEQFF
V gene: TRBV11-3; clone size: NA; J gene: TRBJ2-3; CDR3 protein: CASSLAGGDTDTQYF
V gene: TRBV6-1; clone size: NA; J gene: TRBJ2-5; CDR3 protein: CASSESGGVQETQYF
V gene: TRBV15; clone size: NA; J gene: TRBJ2-7; CDR3 protein: CATSSWGLASYEQYF
V gene: TRBV11-2; clone size: NA; J gene: TRBJ1-2; CDR3 protein: CASSLEGTGGGYTF
V gene: TRBV30; clone size: NA; J gene: TRBJ2-3; CDR3 protein: CAWSRTGAGTDTQYF
V gene: TRBV28; clone size: few; J gene: TRBJ2-7; CDR3 protein: CASRDGYEQYF
V gene: TRBV2; clone size: few; J gene: TRBJ2-3; CDR3 protein: CASGQGSFADTQYF
V gene: TRBV9; clone size: NA; J gene: TRBJ2-7; CDR3 protein: CASSVTGGASYEQYF
V gene: TRBV27; clone size: NA; J gene: TRBJ2-7; CDR3 protein: CASSLTGTGAPSYEQYF
V gene: TRBV9; clone size: NA; J gene: TRBJ2-3; CDR3 protein: CASSFRERGGLNVDTQYF
V gene: TRBV9; clone size: NA; J gene: TRBJ1-5; CDR3 protein: CAERDRQNQPQHF
V gene: TRBV2; clone size: NA; J gene: TRBJ1-1; CDR3 protein: CASSTGWNTEAFF
V gene: TRBV19; clone size: NA; J gene: TRBJ1-2; CDR3 protein: CASTAEDGYTF
V gene: TRBV30; clone size: NA; J gene: TRBJ2-6; CDR3 protein: CAWSVGRAGANVLTF